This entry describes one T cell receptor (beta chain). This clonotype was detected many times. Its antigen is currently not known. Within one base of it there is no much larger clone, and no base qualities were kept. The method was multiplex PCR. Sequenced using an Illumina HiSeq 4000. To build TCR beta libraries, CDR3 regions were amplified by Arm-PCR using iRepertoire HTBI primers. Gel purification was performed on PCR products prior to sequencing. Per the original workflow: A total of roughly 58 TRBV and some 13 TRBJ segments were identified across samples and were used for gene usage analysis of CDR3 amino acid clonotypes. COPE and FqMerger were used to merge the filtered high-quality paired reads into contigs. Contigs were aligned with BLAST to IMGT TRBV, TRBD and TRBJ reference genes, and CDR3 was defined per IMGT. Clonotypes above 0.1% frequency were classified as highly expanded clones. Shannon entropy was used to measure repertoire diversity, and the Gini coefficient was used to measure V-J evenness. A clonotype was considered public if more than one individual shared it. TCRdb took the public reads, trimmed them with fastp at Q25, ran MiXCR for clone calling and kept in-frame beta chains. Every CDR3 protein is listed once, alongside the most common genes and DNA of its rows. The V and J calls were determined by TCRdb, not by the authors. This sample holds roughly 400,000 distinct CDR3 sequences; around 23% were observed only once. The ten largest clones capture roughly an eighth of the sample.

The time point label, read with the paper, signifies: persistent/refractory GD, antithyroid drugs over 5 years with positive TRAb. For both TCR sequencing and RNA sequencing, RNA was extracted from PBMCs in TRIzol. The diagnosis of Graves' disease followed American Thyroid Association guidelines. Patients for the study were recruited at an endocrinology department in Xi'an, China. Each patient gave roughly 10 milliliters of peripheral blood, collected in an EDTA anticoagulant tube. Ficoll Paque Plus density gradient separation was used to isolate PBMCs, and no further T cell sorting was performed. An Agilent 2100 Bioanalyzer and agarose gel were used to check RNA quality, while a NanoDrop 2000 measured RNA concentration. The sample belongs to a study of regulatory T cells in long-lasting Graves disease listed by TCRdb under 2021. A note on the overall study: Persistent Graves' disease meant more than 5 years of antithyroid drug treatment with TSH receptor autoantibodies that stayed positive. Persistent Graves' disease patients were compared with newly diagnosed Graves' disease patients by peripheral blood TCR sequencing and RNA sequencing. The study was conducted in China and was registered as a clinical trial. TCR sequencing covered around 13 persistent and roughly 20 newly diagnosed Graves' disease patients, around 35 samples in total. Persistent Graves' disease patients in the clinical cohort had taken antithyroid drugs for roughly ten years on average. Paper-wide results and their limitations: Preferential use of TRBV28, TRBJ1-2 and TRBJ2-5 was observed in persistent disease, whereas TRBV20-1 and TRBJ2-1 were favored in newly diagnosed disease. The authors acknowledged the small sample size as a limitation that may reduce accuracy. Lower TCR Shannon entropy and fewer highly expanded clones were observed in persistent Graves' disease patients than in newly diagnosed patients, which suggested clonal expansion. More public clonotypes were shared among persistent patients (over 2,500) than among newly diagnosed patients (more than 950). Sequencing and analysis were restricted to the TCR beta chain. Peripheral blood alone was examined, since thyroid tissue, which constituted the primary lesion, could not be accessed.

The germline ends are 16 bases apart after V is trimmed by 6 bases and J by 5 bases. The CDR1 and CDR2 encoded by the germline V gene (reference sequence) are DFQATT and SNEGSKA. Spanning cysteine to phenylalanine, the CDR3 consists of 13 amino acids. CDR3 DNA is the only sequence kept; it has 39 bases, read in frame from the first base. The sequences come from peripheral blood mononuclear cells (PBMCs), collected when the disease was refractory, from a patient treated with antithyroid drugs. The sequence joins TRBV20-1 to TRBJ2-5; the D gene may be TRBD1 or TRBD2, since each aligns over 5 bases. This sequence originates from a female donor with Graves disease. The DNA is TGCAGTGCAAGTGGTAGGGGCGGGGAGACCCAGTACTTC. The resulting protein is CSASGRGGETQYF.